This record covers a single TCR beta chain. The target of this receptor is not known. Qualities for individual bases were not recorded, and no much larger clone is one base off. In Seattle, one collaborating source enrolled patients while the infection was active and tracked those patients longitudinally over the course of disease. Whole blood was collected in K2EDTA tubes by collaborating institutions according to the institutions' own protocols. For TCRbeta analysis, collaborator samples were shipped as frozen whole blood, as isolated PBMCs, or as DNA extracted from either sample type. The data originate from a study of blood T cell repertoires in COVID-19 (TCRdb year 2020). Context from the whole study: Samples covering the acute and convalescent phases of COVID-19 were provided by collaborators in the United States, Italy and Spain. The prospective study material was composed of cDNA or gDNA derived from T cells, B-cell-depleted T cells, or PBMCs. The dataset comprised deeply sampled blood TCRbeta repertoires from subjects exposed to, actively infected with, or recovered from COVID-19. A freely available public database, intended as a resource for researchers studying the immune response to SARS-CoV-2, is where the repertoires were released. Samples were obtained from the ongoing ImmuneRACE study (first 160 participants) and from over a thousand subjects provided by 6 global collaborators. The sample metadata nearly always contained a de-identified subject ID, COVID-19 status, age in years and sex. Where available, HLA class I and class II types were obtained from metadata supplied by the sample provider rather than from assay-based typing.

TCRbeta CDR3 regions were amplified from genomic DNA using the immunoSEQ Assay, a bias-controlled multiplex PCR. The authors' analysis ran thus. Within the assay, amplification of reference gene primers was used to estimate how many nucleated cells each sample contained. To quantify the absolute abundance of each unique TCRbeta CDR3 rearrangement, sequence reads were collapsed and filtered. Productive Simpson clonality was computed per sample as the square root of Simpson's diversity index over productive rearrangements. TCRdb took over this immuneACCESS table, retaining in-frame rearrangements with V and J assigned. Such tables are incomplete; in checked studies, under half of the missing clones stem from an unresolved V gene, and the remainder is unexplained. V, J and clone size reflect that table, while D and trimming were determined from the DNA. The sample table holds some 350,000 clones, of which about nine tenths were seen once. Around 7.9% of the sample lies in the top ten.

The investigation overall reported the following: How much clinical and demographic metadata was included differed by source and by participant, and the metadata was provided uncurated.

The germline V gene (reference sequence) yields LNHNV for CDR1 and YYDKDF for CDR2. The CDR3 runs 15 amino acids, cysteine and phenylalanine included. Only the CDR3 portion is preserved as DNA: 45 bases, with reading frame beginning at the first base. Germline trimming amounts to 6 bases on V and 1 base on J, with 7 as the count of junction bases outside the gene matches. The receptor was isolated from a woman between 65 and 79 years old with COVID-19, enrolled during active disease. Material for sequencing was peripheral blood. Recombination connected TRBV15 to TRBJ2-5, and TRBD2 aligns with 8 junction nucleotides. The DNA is TGTGCCACCAGATCGGGCGGGGGGCCCCAAGAGACCCAGTACTTC. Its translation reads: CATRSGGGPQETQYF.